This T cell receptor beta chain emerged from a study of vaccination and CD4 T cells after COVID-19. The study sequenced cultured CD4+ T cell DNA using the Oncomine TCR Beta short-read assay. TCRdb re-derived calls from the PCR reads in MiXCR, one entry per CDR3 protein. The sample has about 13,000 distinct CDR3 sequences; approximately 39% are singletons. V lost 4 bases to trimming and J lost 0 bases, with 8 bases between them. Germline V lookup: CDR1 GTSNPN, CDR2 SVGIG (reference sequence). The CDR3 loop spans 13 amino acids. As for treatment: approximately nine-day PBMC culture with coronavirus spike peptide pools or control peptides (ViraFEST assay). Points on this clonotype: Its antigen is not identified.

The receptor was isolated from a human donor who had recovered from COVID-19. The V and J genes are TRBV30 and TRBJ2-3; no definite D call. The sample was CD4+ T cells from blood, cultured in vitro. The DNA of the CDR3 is TGTGCCTGGACAGGTTCTAGCACAGATACGCAGTATTTT. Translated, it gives CAWTGSSTDTQYF.